One TCR beta chain is described in this entry. The antigen it binds to is not known. There are no base qualities to consult, and no much larger clone falls within one base. These data are taken from a study of blood T cell repertoires in COVID-19 (dated by TCRdb to the early 2020s). Background for the entire study: Samples from collaborators originated in the United States, Italy and Spain and spanned both the acute and convalescent phases of COVID-19. Sample metadata almost always included a de-identified subject ID, COVID-19 status, age in years and sex. Samples came from the ongoing ImmuneRACE study (first 160 participants) plus 1,254 subjects from 6 global collaborators. The prospective study material was composed of cDNA or gDNA derived from T cells, B-cell-depleted T cells, or PBMCs. Where available, HLA class I and class II types were taken from metadata supplied by the sample provider and were not determined by assay-based typing. The dataset comprised deeply sampled blood TCRbeta repertoires from subjects exposed to, actively infected with, or recovered from COVID-19. The repertoires were released in a freely available public database intended as a resource for research on the immune response to SARS-CoV-2. Points the paper makes about the study in general: How much clinical and demographic metadata was included differed by source and by participant, and the metadata was provided uncurated.

Each collaborating institution followed its own protocols to collect whole blood in K2EDTA tubes. For TCRbeta analysis, collaborators shipped samples in one of three forms: frozen whole blood, isolated PBMCs, or DNA extracted from either of those sample types. The germline V gene supplies CDR1 SGHTA and CDR2 FQGNSA. Relative to germline, V is 5 bases shorter and J is 6 bases shorter, with 11 bases between their ends. From the cysteine through the phenylalanine, the CDR3 covers 12 amino acids. The entry retains the CDR3 DNA only, 36 bases that are in frame from base 1. TCRbeta CDR3 regions were amplified from genomic DNA using the immunoSEQ Assay, a bias-controlled multiplex PCR. As for how the authors treated the data: Within the assay, amplification of reference gene primers was used to estimate how many nucleated cells each sample contained. To quantify the absolute abundance of each unique TCRbeta CDR3 rearrangement, sequence reads were collapsed and filtered. For each sample, productive Simpson clonality was calculated as the square root of Simpson's diversity index over productive rearrangements. TCRdb stores this immuneACCESS table with in-frame sequences only. Part of the clones is absent; in the studies checked, under half of the shortfall reflects unresolved V genes, and no reason is known for the rest. The V and J calls and clone size come from that table; D and trimming were worked out from the DNA. This sample is represented by fewer than 70,000 clones; around nine tenths of them were singletons. The ten most abundant clones make up roughly 8.4% of the sample.

This TCR derives from a woman in her sixties or seventies with active COVID-19. Sequences were obtained from peripheral blood. This sequence uses TRBV7-2 and TRBJ2-7, with TRBD1 as a weak D call on 6 bases. The encoded CDR3 is CASSLGQFEQYF. DNA sequence: TGTGCCAGCAGCCTAGGACAGTTCGAGCAGTACTTC.